This T cell receptor (beta chain) was captured by sequencing in a study of CD8+ T cells in alopecia areata. This clone came up a few times. CDR1 is MNHEY, CDR2 SMNVEV, per germline (reference sequence). CDR3 length: 16 amino acids. Trimming removed 3 bases from V and 4 bases from J; junction bases left unmatched: 7. cDNA serving as the sequencing template came from extracted, reverse transcribed RNA. This table comes from immunoSEQ multiplex PCR, and its TCRdb copy is limited to in-frame clones, with some not included. Altogether around 190,000 clones are present, approximately 60% being singletons, with the ten largest covering over 4%.

The source of this sequence is a human donor in good health. V usage is TRBV27 and J usage is TRBJ2-2; 8 bases map to TRBD2. The sample was CD8+ T cells sorted from blood. CDR3 in DNA: TGTGCCAGCAGTTTCCCCGGGACTAGAAGCACCGGGGAGCTGTTTTTT. It yields the protein CASSFPGTRSTGELFF.